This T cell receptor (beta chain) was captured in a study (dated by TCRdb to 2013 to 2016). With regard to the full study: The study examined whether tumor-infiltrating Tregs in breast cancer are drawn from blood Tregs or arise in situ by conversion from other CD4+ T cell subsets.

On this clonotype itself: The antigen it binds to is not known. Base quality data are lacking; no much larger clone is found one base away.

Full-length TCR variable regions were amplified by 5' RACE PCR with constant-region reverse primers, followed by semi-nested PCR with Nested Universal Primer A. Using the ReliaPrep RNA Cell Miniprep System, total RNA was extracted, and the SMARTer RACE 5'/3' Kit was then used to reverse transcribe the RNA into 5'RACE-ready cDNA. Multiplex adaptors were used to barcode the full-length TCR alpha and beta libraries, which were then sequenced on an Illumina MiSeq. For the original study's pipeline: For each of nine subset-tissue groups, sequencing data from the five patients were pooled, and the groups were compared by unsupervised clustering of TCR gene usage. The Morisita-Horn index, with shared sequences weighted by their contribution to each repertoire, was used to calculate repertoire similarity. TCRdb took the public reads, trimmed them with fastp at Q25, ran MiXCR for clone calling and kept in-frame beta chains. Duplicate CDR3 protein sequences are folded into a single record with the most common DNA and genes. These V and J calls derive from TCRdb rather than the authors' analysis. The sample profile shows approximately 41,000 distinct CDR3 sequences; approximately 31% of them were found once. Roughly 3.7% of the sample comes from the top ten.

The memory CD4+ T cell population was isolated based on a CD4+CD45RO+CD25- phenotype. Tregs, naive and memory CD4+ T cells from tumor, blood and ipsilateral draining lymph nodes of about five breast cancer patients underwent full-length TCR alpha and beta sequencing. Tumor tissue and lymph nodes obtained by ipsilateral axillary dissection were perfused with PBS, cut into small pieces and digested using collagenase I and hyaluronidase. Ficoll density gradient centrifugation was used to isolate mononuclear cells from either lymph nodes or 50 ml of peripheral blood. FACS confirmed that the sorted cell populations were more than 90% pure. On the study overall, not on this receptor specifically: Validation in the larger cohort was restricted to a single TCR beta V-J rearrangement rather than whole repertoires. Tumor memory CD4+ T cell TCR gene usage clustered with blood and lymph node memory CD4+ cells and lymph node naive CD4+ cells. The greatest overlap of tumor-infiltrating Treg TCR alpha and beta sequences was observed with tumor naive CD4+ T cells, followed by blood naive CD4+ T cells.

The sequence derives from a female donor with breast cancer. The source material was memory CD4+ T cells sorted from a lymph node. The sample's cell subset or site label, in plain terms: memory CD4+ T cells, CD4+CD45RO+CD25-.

The DNA is TGTGCCAGCAGCTCTCTCAGCCGGGACGTCAACGAGCAGTACTTC. This translates into CASSSLSRDVNEQYF. The chain couples TRBV5-4 to TRBJ2-7; the D assignment is uncertain and may be TRBD1 or TRBD2, with 5 bases supporting each. From cysteine to phenylalanine, the CDR3 is 15 amino acids long. This entry keeps only the CDR3 DNA: 45 bases, framed from base 1. Trimming takes 3 bases from V and 5 bases from J, and the germline ends sit 18 bases apart. Via the germline V gene (reference sequence), CDR1 is SGHNT and CDR2 YYREEE.